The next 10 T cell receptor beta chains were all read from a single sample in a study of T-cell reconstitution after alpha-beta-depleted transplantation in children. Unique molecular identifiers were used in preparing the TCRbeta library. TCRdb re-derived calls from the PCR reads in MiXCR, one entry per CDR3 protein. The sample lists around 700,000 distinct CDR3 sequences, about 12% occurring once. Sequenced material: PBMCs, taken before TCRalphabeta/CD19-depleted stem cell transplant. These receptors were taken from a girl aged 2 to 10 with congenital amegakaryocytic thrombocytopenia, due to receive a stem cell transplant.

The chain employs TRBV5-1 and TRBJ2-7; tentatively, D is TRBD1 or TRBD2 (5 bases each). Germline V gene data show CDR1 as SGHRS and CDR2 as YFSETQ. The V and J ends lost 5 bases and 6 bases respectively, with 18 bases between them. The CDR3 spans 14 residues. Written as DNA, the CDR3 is TGCGCCAGCAGGGGACGGACCTCCATCGGCGAGCAGTACTTC. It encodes CASRGRTSIGEQYF.

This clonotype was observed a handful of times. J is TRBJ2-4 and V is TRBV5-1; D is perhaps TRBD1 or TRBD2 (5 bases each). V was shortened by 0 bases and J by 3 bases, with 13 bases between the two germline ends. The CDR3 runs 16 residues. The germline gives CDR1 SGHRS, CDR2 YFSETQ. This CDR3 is CASSLVSGLLKNIQYF. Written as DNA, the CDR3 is TGCGCCAGCAGCTTGGTATCGGGGCTACTCAAAAACATTCAGTACTTC.

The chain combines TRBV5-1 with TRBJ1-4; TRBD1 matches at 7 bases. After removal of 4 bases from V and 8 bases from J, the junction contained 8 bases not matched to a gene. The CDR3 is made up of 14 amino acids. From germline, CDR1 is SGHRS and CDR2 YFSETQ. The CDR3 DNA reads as TGCGCCAGCAGCCCCCGACAGGGTTTCGAAAAACTGTTTTTT. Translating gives CASSPRQGFEKLFF.

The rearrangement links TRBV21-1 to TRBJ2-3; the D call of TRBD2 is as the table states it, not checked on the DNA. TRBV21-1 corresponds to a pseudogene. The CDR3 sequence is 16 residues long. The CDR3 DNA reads TGTGCCAGCAGCAAAGCGGCTAGCGTACAAACAGATACGCAGTATTTT. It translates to CASSKAASVQTDTQYF.

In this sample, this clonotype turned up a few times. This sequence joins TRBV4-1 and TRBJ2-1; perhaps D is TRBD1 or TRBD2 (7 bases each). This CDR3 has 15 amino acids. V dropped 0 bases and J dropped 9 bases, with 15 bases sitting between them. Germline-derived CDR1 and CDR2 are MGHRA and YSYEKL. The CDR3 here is CASSQDQGGLGEQFF. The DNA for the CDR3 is TGCGCCAGCAGCCAAGACCAGGGGGGGCTCGGTGAGCAGTTCTTC.

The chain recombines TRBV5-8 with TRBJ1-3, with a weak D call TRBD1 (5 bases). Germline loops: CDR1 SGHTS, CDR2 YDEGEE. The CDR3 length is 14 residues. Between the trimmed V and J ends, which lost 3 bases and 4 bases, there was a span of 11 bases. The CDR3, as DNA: TGTGCCAGCAGCTCCGGGACCCTCGGAAACACCATATATTTT. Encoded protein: CASSSGTLGNTIYF.

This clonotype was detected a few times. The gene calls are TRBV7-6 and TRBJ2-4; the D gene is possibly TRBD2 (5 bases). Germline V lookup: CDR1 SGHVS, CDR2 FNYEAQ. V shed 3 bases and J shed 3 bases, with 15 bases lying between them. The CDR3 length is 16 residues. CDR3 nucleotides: TGTGCCAGCAGCTTTGGGCCAGCCGAGGGCAAAAACATTCAGTACTTC. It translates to CASSFGPAEGKNIQYF.

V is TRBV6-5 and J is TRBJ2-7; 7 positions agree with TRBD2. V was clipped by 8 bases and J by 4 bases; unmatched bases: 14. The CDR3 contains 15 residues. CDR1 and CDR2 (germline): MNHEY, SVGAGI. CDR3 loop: CASGRAVFNSYEQYF. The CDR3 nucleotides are TGTGCCAGCGGGAGGGCCGTGTTTAATTCATACGAGCAGTACTTC.

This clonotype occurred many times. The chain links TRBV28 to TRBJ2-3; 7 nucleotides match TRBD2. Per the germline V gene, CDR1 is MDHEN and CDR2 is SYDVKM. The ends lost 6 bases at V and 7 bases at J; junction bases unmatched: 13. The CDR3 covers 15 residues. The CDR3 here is CASSPSAGAMNTQYF. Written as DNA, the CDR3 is TGTGCCAGCAGCCCCTCTGCGGGAGCAATGAATACGCAGTATTTT.

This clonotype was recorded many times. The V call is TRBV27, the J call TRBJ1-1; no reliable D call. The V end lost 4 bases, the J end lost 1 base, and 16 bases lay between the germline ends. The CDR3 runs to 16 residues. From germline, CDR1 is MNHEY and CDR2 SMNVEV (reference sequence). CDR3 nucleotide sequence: TGTGCCAGCAGTTCGGGCCCCAAGGAAGGGAACACTGAAGCTTTCTTT. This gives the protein CASSSGPKEGNTEAFF.